Below are 8 T cell receptor beta chains sequenced from a single sample in a study of blood T cells in healthy people across ages (dated by TCRdb to about 2015). The method was 5' RACE. The sequencer was an Illumina HiSeq 2500. A second PCR of about 7 to 12 cycles was run with a J-beta primer mix and a sample-barcoded 5' primer. TCRdb reworked the public reads: Q25 trimming with fastp, MiXCR clone assembly, productive beta chains retained. Every distinct CDR3 protein forms one entry, paired with its most common genes and DNA. This sample gives approximately 730,000 distinct CDR3 sequences in total; roughly 50% of them show up just once. Approximately 40% of the sample is held by the ten biggest clonotypes. The sequenced material came from blood. These receptor sequences come from a man older than 75 in good health.

This clonotype was picked up a small number of times. The germline gene is not matched at one end of the junction; a read error may be the cause. The chain links TRBV7-7 to TRBJ2-3; the match to TRBD1 covers 9 bases. Per the germline V gene, CDR1 is SSHAT and CDR2 is FNYEAQ (reference sequence). The CDR3 extends over 14 amino acids. CDR3 amino acids: CASSPGTGTDTQYF. The CDR3 DNA reads TGTGCTAGCAGCCCCGGGACAGGGACAGATACGCAGTATTTT.

The chain joins TRBV28 to TRBJ1-6; D ambiguous. The CDR3 is 17 amino acids. CDR1 and CDR2 (germline): MDHEN, SYDVKM. V was cut by 5 bases and J by 2 bases, with 16 bases left in between. The CDR3 DNA follows: TGTGCCAGCAGTCCCCCAAGAAGAGTCACCTATAATTCACCCCTCCACTTT. Protein sequence: CASSPPRRVTYNSPLHF.

In the case of this clonotype: One end of the junction fails to match germline, which may point to a read error. CDR3 DNA sequence: TGCGCCACCAGCAGAGCCCCAGCAGGGGAGCAGTTCTTC. It is translated as CATSRAPAGEQFF. V and J are TRBV15 and TRBJ2-1; D possibly corresponds to TRBD1 (5 bases). CDR1 is LNHNV, CDR2 YYDKDF, per germline (reference sequence). The CDR3 is 13 residues long. The whole variable domain, remainder taken from reference TRBV15 and TRBJ2-1, is DAMVIQNPRYQVTQFGKPVTLSCSQTLNHNVMYWYQQKSSQAPKLLFHYYDKDFNNEADTPDNFQSRRPNTSFCFLDIRSPGLGDTAMYLCATSRAPAGEQFFGPGTRLTVL.

The V gene is TRBV9, the J gene TRBJ2-1, with D perhaps matching TRBD1 (6 bases). V lost 1 base and J 7 bases, leaving 12 bases between the germline ends. CDR1 SGDLS and CDR2 YYNGEE come from the germline V gene. This CDR3 comprises 14 residues. Here the CDR3 reads CASSVFSQGNEQFF. For the CDR3, the DNA is TGTGCCAGCAGCGTATTCTCCCAGGGGAATGAGCAGTTCTTC.

As DNA, the CDR3 is TGTGCCAGCAGTGAAACCCGGGCGAGCAATCAGCCCCAGCATTTT. This encodes CASSETRASNQPQHF. The chain employs TRBV6-1 and TRBJ1-5; D is undetermined. In germline, CDR1 is MNHNS, CDR2 SASEGT. The CDR3 sequence is 15 residues long. V lost 2 bases, J lost 1 base, and 9 bases lay in between.

The DNA for the CDR3 is TGTGCCAGCAGTGCACCTGAACAGGGACGGCAGACCCAGTACTTC. Translation gives CASSAPEQGRQTQYF. The rearrangement joins TRBV9 to TRBJ2-5, with a weak D call TRBD1 (6 bases). This CDR3 comprises 15 residues. Germline values: CDR1 SGDLS, CDR2 YYNGEE. Deletions cut 5 bases from V and 6 bases from J, with 20 bases between.

This clonotype was counted at least ten times. The chain joins TRBV28 to TRBJ1-2, with TRBD1 as a possible D gene (5 bases). Germline values: CDR1 MDHEN, CDR2 SYDVKM. With 7 bases removed from V and 2 bases from J, the gap between germline ends came to 11 bases. The CDR3 extends over 13 amino acids. In nucleotides, the CDR3 is TGTGCCAGCACGCGAGGGACCAACTATGGCTACACCTTC. Translation: CASTRGTNYGYTF.

This sequence joins TRBV11-2 and TRBJ2-1; D unresolved. The CDR3 sequence is 13 residues long. V was shortened by 5 bases and J by 8 bases, with 13 bases between the two germline ends. The germline V gene encodes CDR1 SGHAT and CDR2 FQNNGV. CDR3 sequence reads: CASSVLGIDEQFF. As DNA, the CDR3 is TGTGCCAGCAGCGTATTGGGTATTGATGAGCAGTTCTTC.